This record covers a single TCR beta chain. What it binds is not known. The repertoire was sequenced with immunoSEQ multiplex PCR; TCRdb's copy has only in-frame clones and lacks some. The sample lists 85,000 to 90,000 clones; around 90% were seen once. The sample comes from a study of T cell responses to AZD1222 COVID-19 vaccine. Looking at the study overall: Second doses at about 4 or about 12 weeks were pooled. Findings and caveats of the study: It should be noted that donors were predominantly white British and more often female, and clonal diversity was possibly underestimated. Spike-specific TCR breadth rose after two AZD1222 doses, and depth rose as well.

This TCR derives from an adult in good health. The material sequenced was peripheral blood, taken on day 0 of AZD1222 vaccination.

The CDR3 sequence: CASSLTTGTSAQETQYF. For the CDR3, the DNA is TGCGCCAGCAGCCTCACAACCGGGACTAGCGCTCAAGAGACCCAGTACTTC. V usage is TRBV5-1 and J usage is TRBJ2-5; 10 bases align to TRBD2. CDR3 size: 17 residues. Per the germline V gene, CDR1 is SGHRS and CDR2 is YFSETQ. The trim removed 4 bases at V and 2 bases at J, leaving 11 bases unmatched.